This is a list of T cell receptor beta chains from one sample in a study of human T cells and chemical hapten exposure. From the RACE reads, TCRdb called clonotypes with MiXCR, one entry per CDR3 protein. This sample has about 85,000 distinct CDR3 sequences; 8.5% occur once, and the top ten carry approximately 2.4%. The input for sequencing was whole blood, taken in connection with sensitization to the hapten diphenylcyclopropenone (DPC). The receptors were sampled from a man aged 40-55 years with alopecia areata. Some clones in this sample may be carry-over from other donors' samples. Each CDR3 is given with its conserved first and last residue. The D gene is left open where the match is weak. A row's size may be missing; if present it is once, few, many or a size class.

j_gene: TRBJ1-2; abundance: .; d_gene: .; v_gene: TRBV9; CDR3nt: TGTGCCAGCAGCATCTACAGAAAAAGCCAGTTTGGCTACACCTTC; CDR3aa: CASSIYRKSQFGYTF
j_gene: TRBJ1-1; abundance: few; d_gene: .; v_gene: TRBV7-9; CDR3nt: TGTGCCAGCAGCACGGAACCGAACACTGAAGCTTTCTTT; CDR3aa: CASSTEPNTEAFF
j_gene: TRBJ2-1; abundance: .; d_gene: TRBD2; v_gene: TRBV4-2; CDR3nt: TGTGCCAGCAGCCACACCGGGGGGACTAGCATTACGAATGAGCAGTTCTTC; CDR3aa: CASSHTGGTSITNEQFF
j_gene: TRBJ2-6; abundance: many; d_gene: .; v_gene: TRBV9; CDR3nt: TGTGCCAGCAGCGTCGAGGTCAGGGCCAACGTCCTGACTTTC; CDR3aa: CASSVEVRANVLTF
j_gene: TRBJ2-1; abundance: .; d_gene: TRBD1; v_gene: TRBV29-1; CDR3nt: TGCAGCGTGATGGGACAGGGGTACAATGAGCAGTTCTTC; CDR3aa: CSVMGQGYNEQFF
j_gene: TRBJ2-6; abundance: .; d_gene: .; v_gene: TRBV6-5; CDR3nt: TGTGCCAGCAGTTATTTTGGACAGACAAAGTTTAGCCTCTCTGGGGCCAACGTCCTGACTTTC; CDR3aa: CASSYFGQTKFSLSGANVLTF
j_gene: TRBJ1-6; abundance: many; d_gene: .; v_gene: TRBV28; CDR3nt: TGTGCCAGCATAAGGCAGAATAATTCACCCCTCCACTTT; CDR3aa: CASIRQNNSPLHF
j_gene: TRBJ2-3; abundance: many; d_gene: TRBD2; v_gene: TRBV2; CDR3nt: TGTGCCAGCAGGACCAGCGGGAGTACGGCAGATACGCAGTATTTT; CDR3aa: CASRTSGSTADTQYF
j_gene: TRBJ1-2; abundance: .; d_gene: .; v_gene: TRBV7-6; CDR3nt: TGTGCCAGCAGTTTTAACGCCGGGGCCCCTAACTATGGCTACACCTTC; CDR3aa: CASSFNAGAPNYGYTF
j_gene: TRBJ1-3; abundance: .; d_gene: .; v_gene: TRBV21-1; CDR3nt: TGTGCCAGCAGCACCGGGACCGGTCAAAACACCATATATTTT; CDR3aa: CASSTGTGQNTIYF
j_gene: TRBJ2-1; abundance: few; d_gene: TRBD2; v_gene: TRBV12-3/TRBV12-4; CDR3nt: TGTGCCAGCTGGACTAGCGGGAGGCCGGGGGATGAGCAGTTCTTC; CDR3aa: CASWTSGRPGDEQFF
j_gene: TRBJ1-5; abundance: few; d_gene: .; v_gene: TRBV19; CDR3nt: TGTGCCAGTAGTATGGGTCCACATCAGCCCCAGCATTTT; CDR3aa: CASSMGPHQPQHF
j_gene: TRBJ2-1; abundance: .; d_gene: TRBD2; v_gene: TRBV11-3; CDR3nt: TGTGCCAGCAGCTCTAGACCCGGGACTAGCGCTTACAATGAGCAGTTCTTC; CDR3aa: CASSSRPGTSAYNEQFF
j_gene: TRBJ2-6; abundance: many; d_gene: TRBD2; v_gene: TRBV7-2; CDR3nt: TGTGCCAGCAGCTTGCAAGGACTAGCGGGAGTGGGGGCCAACGTCCTGACTTTC; CDR3aa: CASSLQGLAGVGANVLTF
j_gene: TRBJ2-2; abundance: few; d_gene: .; v_gene: TRBV5-6; CDR3nt: TGTGCCACCAGACCACAGGGTGTAACCGGGGAGCTGTTTTTT; CDR3aa: CATRPQGVTGELFF
j_gene: TRBJ1-4; abundance: many; d_gene: .; v_gene: TRBV2; CDR3nt: TGTGCCAGCAGTGAAGTTGGGGGAACTAATGAAAAACTGTTTTTT; CDR3aa: CASSEVGGTNEKLFF
j_gene: TRBJ2-3; abundance: many; d_gene: .; v_gene: TRBV27; CDR3nt: TGTGCCAGCAGTTTATCCCAGCGGCCTAGCACAGATACGCAGTATTTT; CDR3aa: CASSLSQRPSTDTQYF
j_gene: TRBJ2-1; abundance: many; d_gene: .; v_gene: TRBV2; CDR3nt: TGTGCCAGCAGTGGAAGGGGGGGTTCTGAGCAGTTCTTC; CDR3aa: CASSGRGGSEQFF
j_gene: TRBJ2-5; abundance: .; d_gene: .; v_gene: TRBV6-5; CDR3nt: TGTGCCAGCAGTCCCCAACGGGGTGGAGAGACCCAGTACTTC; CDR3aa: CASSPQRGGETQYF
j_gene: TRBJ2-2; abundance: .; d_gene: .; v_gene: TRBV7-3; CDR3nt: TGTGCCAGCAGCCCCCTTCGGAGGGGGCGGATCGGGGAGCTGTTTTTT; CDR3aa: CASSPLRRGRIGELFF
j_gene: TRBJ2-7; abundance: many; d_gene: .; v_gene: TRBV7-9; CDR3nt: TGTGCCAGCAGCCCCGAGGGGCCTATTTCCTACGAGCAGTACTTC; CDR3aa: CASSPEGPISYEQYF
j_gene: TRBJ2-3; abundance: many; d_gene: .; v_gene: TRBV29-1; CDR3nt: TGCAGCGTTGAAGTCCAGGACGAGGATACGCAGTATTTT; CDR3aa: CSVEVQDEDTQYF
j_gene: TRBJ2-6; abundance: .; d_gene: .; v_gene: TRBV18; CDR3nt: TGTGCCAGCACCATTTCTTCTGGGGCCAACGTCCTGACTTTC; CDR3aa: CASTISSGANVLTF
j_gene: TRBJ2-3; abundance: many; d_gene: TRBD2; v_gene: TRBV12-3/TRBV12-4; CDR3nt: TGTGCCAGCAGTCTAAGCGGGATGACAGATACGCAGTATTTT; CDR3aa: CASSLSGMTDTQYF
j_gene: TRBJ1-2; abundance: many; d_gene: .; v_gene: TRBV12-5; CDR3nt: TGTGCTAGTGGTTTGGCCAAGTATGCGGGCCAAAGAATCTATGGCTACACCTTC; CDR3aa: CASGLAKYAGQRIYGYTF
j_gene: TRBJ1-6; abundance: few; d_gene: .; v_gene: TRBV28; CDR3nt: TGTGCCAGCAGCTCTAGGGGAACAGCCTTTTCACCCCTCCACTTT; CDR3aa: CASSSRGTAFSPLHF
j_gene: TRBJ2-5; abundance: many; d_gene: TRBD1; v_gene: TRBV3-1; CDR3nt: TGTGCCAGCAGCCCCCGGGACAGTTGGCCCCAAGAGACCCAGTACTTC; CDR3aa: CASSPRDSWPQETQYF
j_gene: TRBJ2-1; abundance: few; d_gene: TRBD2; v_gene: TRBV6-5; CDR3nt: TGTGCCAGCAGCCCCGGGCGGGGGGTCCGCGATGAGCAGTTCTTC; CDR3aa: CASSPGRGVRDEQFF
j_gene: TRBJ2-3; abundance: .; d_gene: .; v_gene: TRBV12-3/TRBV12-4; CDR3nt: TGTGCCAGCAGTCCGAGAACCGGGGATGCAGATACGCAGTATTTT; CDR3aa: CASSPRTGDADTQYF
j_gene: TRBJ2-1; abundance: few; d_gene: .; v_gene: TRBV6-2/TRBV6-3; CDR3nt: TGTGCCAGCAGCCACCTTGGCGGCAGGGGTGAGCAGTTCTTC; CDR3aa: CASSHLGGRGEQFF
j_gene: TRBJ2-1; abundance: .; d_gene: .; v_gene: TRBV29-1; CDR3nt: TGCAGCGTTGAAGGAGGACAGACCTACAATGAGCAGTTCTTC; CDR3aa: CSVEGGQTYNEQFF
j_gene: TRBJ2-1; abundance: .; d_gene: TRBD2; v_gene: TRBV6-2/TRBV6-3; CDR3nt: TGTGCCAGCAGTTCCCTAGGACTAGCATCCTACAATGAGCAGTTCTTC; CDR3aa: CASSSLGLASYNEQFF
j_gene: TRBJ1-5; abundance: many; d_gene: .; v_gene: TRBV2; CDR3nt: TGTGCCAGCAGTGAAGCGCATTTTGGCGGACTACCAATCAATCAGCCCCAGCATTTT; CDR3aa: CASSEAHFGGLPINQPQHF
j_gene: TRBJ2-6; abundance: few; d_gene: .; v_gene: TRBV29-1; CDR3nt: TGCAGCGTACAGGTTAACTCTGGGGCCAACGTCCTGACTTTC; CDR3aa: CSVQVNSGANVLTF
j_gene: TRBJ2-7; abundance: few; d_gene: TRBD2; v_gene: TRBV28; CDR3nt: TGTGCCAGCAGTTTAATGGCTAGCGGCTCCTACGAGCAGTACTTC; CDR3aa: CASSLMASGSYEQYF
j_gene: TRBJ1-1; abundance: few; d_gene: .; v_gene: TRBV11-1; CDR3nt: TGTGCCAGCAGCTTAATCGGGGGGGCCGCTGAAGCTTTCTTT; CDR3aa: CASSLIGGAAEAFF
j_gene: TRBJ2-1; abundance: few; d_gene: TRBD2; v_gene: TRBV6-2/TRBV6-3; CDR3nt: TGTGCCAGCAGTTACGCCGGACTAGCGGGAGGAGTAAAACACAATGAGCAGTTCTTC; CDR3aa: CASSYAGLAGGVKHNEQFF
j_gene: TRBJ2-3; abundance: many; d_gene: .; v_gene: TRBV25-1; CDR3nt: TGTGCCAGCAGTGAACGGAAAACGGATACGCAGTATTTT; CDR3aa: CASSERKTDTQYF
j_gene: TRBJ1-5; abundance: many; d_gene: TRBD1; v_gene: TRBV6-6; CDR3nt: TGTGCCAGCAGTTGGACAGGGGTGGATCAGCCCCAGCATTTT; CDR3aa: CASSWTGVDQPQHF
j_gene: TRBJ2-3; abundance: few; d_gene: .; v_gene: TRBV11-2; CDR3nt: TGTGCCAGCAGCCATACCCGGTACTATCGGGGGCGCATGGATACGCAGTATTTT; CDR3aa: CASSHTRYYRGRMDTQYF
j_gene: TRBJ2-5; abundance: many; d_gene: .; v_gene: TRBV29-1; CDR3nt: TGCAGCTCGAGCGGACAGCGCCAAGAGACCCAGTACTTC; CDR3aa: CSSSGQRQETQYF
j_gene: TRBJ2-1; abundance: many; d_gene: .; v_gene: TRBV5-1; CDR3nt: TGCGCCAGCAGCTCGAGCATTCGACTAGTCGGAATGTACAATGAGCAGTTCTTC; CDR3aa: CASSSSIRLVGMYNEQFF
j_gene: TRBJ1-1; abundance: few; d_gene: TRBD1; v_gene: TRBV6-5; CDR3nt: TGTGCCAGCAGTTACTCTGACAGGGAATGGCCCACTGAAGCTTTCTTT; CDR3aa: CASSYSDREWPTEAFF
j_gene: TRBJ1-1; abundance: few; d_gene: .; v_gene: TRBV20-1; CDR3nt: TGCAGTACGCAGGGCATGAACACTGAAGCTTTCTTT; CDR3aa: CSTQGMNTEAFF
j_gene: TRBJ1-1; abundance: many; d_gene: .; v_gene: TRBV12-3/TRBV12-4; CDR3nt: TGTGCCAGCAGTTTAATCGGCCCAAACACTGAAGCTTTCTTT; CDR3aa: CASSLIGPNTEAFF
j_gene: TRBJ1-3; abundance: many; d_gene: .; v_gene: TRBV24-1; CDR3nt: TGTGCCACCAGTGCCTCGGCCGGAAACACCATATATTTT; CDR3aa: CATSASAGNTIYF
j_gene: TRBJ2-5; abundance: many; d_gene: TRBD2; v_gene: TRBV3-1; CDR3nt: TGTGCCAGCAGGCGGACTAGCGGGAGTGGAGAGACCCAGTACTTC; CDR3aa: CASRRTSGSGETQYF
j_gene: TRBJ2-3; abundance: .; d_gene: .; v_gene: TRBV29-1; CDR3nt: TGCAGCGTTCGCCGGATCAGCGACACAGATACGCAGTATTTT; CDR3aa: CSVRRISDTDTQYF
j_gene: TRBJ1-2; abundance: many; d_gene: .; v_gene: TRBV20-1; CDR3nt: TGCAGTGCTCTCCCCGGAGGGGAAGGCTACACCTTC; CDR3aa: CSALPGGEGYTF
j_gene: TRBJ1-6; abundance: few; d_gene: .; v_gene: TRBV20-1; CDR3nt: TGCAGTGCTAGGGACGGATCCTCCTATAATTCACCCCTCCACTTT; CDR3aa: CSARDGSSYNSPLHF
j_gene: TRBJ2-2; abundance: many; d_gene: TRBD2; v_gene: TRBV11-3; CDR3nt: TGTGCCAGCAGCCTAGCGGGAGGGCCGGCCGGGGAGCTGTTTTTT; CDR3aa: CASSLAGGPAGELFF
j_gene: TRBJ2-6; abundance: .; d_gene: .; v_gene: TRBV7-8; CDR3nt: TGTGCCAGAAGCTTATATTCCGGGTATCCGTCTGGGGCCAACGTCCTGACTTTC; CDR3aa: CARSLYSGYPSGANVLTF